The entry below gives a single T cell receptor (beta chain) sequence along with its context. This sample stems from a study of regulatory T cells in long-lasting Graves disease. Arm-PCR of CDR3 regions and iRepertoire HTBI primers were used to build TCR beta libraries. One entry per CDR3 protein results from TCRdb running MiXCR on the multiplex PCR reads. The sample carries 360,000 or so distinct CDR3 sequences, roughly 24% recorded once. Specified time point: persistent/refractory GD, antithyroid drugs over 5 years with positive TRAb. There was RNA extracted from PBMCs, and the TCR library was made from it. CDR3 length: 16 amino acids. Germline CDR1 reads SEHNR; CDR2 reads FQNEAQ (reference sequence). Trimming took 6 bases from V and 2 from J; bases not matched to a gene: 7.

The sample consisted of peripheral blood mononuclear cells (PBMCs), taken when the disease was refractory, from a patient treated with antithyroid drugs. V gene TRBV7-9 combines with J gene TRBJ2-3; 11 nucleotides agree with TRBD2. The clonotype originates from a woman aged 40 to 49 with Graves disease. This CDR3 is CASSTGTSGLTDTQYF. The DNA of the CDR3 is TGTGCCAGCAGTACCGGGACTAGCGGACTCACAGATACGCAGTATTTT.